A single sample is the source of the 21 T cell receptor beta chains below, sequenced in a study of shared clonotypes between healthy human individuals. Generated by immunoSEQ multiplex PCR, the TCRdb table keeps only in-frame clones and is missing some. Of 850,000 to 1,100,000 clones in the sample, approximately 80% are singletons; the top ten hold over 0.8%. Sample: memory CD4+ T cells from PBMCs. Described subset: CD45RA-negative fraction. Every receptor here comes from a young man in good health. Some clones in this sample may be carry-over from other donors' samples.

CDR3 amino acids: CASFPGRGKTLEQYF. The CDR3 DNA reads as TGTGCCAGCTTTCCAGGGCGGGGGAAAACCCTCGAGCAGTACTTC. V gene TRBV27 combines with J gene TRBJ2-7, with 7 bases identical to TRBD2. Germline lookup yields CDR1 MNHEY and CDR2 SMNVEV (reference sequence). The CDR3 spans 15 residues. V lost 8 bases to trimming and J lost 6 bases; unmatched junction nucleotides: 16.

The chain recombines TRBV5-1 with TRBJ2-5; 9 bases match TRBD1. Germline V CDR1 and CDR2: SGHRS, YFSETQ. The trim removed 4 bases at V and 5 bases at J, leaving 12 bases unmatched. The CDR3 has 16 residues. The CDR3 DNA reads TGCGCCAGCAGCACACTGGGACAGGGACGTGGGGAGACCCAGTACTTC. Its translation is CASSTLGQGRGETQYF.

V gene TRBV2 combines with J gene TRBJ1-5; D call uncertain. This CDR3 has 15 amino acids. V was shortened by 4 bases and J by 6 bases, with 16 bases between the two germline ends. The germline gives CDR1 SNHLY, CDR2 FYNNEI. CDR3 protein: CASSAFGLTGQPQHF. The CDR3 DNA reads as TGTGCCAGCAGTGCCTTCGGGCTAACGGGTCAGCCCCAGCATTTT.

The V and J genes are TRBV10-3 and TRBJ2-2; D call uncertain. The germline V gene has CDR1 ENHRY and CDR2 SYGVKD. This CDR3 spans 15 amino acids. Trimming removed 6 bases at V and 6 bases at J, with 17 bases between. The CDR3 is CAIRGMGRSAGELFF. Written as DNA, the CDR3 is TGTGCCATCAGGGGGATGGGTCGGAGTGCCGGGGAGCTGTTTTTT.

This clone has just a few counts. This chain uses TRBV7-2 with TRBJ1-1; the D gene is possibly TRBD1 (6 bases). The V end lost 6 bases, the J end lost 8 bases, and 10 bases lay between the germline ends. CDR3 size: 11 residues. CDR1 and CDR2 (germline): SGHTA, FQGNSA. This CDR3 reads CASRKGVEAFF. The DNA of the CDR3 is TGTGCCAGCAGGAAGGGGGTCGAAGCTTTCTTT. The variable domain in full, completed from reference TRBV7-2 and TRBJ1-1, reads GAGVSQSPSNKVTEKGKDVELRCDPISGHTALYWYRQSLGQGLEFLIYFQGNSAPDKSGLPSDRFSAERTGGSVSTLTIQRTQQEDSAVYLCASRKGVEAFFGQGTRLTVV.

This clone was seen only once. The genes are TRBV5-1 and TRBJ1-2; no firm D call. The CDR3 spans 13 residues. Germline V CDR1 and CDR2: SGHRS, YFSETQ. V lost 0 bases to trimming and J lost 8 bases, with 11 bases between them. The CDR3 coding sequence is TGCGCCAGCAGCTTGGACGCCCTAGGCGGCTACACCTTC. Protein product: CASSLDALGGYTF. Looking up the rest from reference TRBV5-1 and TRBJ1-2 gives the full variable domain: KAGVTQTPRYLIKTRGQQVTLSCSPISGHRSVSWYQQTPGQGLQFLFEYFSETQRNKGNFPGRFSGRQFSNSRSEMNVSTLELGDSALYLCASSLDALGGYTFGSGTRLTVV.

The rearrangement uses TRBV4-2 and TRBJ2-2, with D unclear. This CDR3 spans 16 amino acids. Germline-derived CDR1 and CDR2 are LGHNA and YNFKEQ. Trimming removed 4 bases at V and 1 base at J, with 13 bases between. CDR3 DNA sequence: TGTGCCAGCAGCCGCGATAGAGGACGGAACACCGGGGAGCTGTTTTTT. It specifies CASSRDRGRNTGELFF.

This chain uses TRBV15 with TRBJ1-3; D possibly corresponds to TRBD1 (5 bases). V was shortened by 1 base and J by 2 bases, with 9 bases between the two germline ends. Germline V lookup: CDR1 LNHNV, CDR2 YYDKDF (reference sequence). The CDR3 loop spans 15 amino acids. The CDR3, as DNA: TGTGCCACCAGCAGAGGACCAGGGACTGGAAACACCATATATTTT. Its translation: CATSRGPGTGNTIYF.

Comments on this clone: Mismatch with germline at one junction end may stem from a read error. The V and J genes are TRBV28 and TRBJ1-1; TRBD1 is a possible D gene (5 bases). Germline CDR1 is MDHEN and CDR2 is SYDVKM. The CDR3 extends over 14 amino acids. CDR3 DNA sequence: TGTGCCAGCAGTCCCGTGGGGGGGAACCCTGAAGCTTTCTTT. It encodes CASSPVGGNPEAFF.

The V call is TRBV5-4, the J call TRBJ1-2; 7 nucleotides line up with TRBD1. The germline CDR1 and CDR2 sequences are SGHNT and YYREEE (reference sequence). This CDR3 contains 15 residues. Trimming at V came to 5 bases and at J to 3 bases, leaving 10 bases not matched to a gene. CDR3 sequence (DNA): TGTGCCAGCAGTTTTGGGGGACAGATGGACTATGGCTACACCTTC. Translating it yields CASSFGGQMDYGYTF.

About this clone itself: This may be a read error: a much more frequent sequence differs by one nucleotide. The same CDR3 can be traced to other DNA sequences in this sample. In nucleotides, the CDR3 is TGCGCCAGCAGCTCACAGGGGGGGAACACTGAAGCTTTCTTT. This translates into CASSSQGGNTEAFF. V is TRBV5-1 and J is TRBJ1-1, with TRBD1 matching 8 bases. The V and J ends lost 3 bases and 1 base, in that order; junction bases with no gene match: 2. CDR3 length: 14 residues. Germline loops: CDR1 SGHRS, CDR2 YFSETQ.

The CDR3 DNA sequence: TGCGCCAGCAGCTTTTCGGGCACCAGGGCAGATACGCAGTATTTT. Amino acid sequence: CASSFSGTRADTQYF. J is TRBJ2-3 and V is TRBV5-1, with D tentatively TRBD1 (5 bases). The ends were cut back, 2 bases at V and 4 bases at J, with 14 bases in the middle. Per the germline V gene, CDR1 is SGHRS and CDR2 is YFSETQ. The CDR3 covers 15 residues.

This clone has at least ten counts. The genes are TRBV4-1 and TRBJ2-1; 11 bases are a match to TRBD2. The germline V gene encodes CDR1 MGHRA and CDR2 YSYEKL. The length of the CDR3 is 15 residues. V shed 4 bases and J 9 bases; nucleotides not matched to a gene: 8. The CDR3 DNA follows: TGCGCCAGCAGCCCCTTTAGCGGGAGGGCCAGTGAGCAGTTCTTC. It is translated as CASSPFSGRASEQFF.

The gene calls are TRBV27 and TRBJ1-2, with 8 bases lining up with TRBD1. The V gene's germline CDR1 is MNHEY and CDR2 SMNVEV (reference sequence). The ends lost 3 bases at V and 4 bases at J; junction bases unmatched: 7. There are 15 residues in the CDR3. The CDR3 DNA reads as TGTGCCAGCAGTTTGCGGACAGGGACTATCTATGGCTACACCTTC. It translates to CASSLRTGTIYGYTF.

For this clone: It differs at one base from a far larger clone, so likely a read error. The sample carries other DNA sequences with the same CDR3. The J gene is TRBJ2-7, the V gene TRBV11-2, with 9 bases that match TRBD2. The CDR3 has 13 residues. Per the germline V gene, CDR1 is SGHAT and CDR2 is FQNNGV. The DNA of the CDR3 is TGCGCCAGCAGCCAAGGACTAGCGCGCGAGCAGTACTTC. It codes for CASSQGLAREQYF.

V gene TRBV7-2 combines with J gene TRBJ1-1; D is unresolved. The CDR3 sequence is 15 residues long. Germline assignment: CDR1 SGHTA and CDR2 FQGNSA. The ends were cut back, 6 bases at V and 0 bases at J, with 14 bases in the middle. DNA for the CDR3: TGTGCCAGCAGTTTAAAAGTCGGAATGAACACTGAAGCTTTCTTT. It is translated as CASSLKVGMNTEAFF.

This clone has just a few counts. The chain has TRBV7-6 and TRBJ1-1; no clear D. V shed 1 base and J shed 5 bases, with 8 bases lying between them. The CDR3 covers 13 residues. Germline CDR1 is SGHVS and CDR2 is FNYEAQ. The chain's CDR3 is CASSLDPLTEAFF. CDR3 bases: TGTGCCAGCAGCTTAGACCCTTTGACTGAAGCTTTCTTT.

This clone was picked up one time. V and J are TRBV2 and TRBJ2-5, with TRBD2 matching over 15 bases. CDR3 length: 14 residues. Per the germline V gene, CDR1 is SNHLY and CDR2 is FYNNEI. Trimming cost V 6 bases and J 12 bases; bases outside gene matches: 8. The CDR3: CASSYGTSGGPEYF. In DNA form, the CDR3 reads TGTGCCAGCAGCTATGGGACTAGCGGGGGGCCGGAGTACTTC.

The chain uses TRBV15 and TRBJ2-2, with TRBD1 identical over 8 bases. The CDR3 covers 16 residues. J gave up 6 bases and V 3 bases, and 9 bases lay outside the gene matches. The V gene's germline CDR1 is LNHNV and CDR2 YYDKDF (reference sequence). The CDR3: CATSRWTGRSPGELFF. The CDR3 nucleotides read TGTGCCACCAGCAGGTGGACAGGGAGAAGCCCCGGGGAGCTGTTTTTT.

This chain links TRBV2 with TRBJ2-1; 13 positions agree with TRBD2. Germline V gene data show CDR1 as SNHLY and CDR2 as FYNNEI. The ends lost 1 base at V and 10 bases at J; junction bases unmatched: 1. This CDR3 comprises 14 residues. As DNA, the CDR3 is TGTGCCAGCAGTGAAGGACTAGCGGGAGGCGAGCAGTTCTTC. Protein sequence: CASSEGLAGGEQFF.

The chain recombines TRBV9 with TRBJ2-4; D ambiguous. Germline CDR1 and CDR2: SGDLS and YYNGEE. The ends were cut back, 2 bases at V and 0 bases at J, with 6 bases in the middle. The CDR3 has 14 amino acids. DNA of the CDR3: TGTGCCAGCAGCGTCACGGTAGCCAAAAACATTCAGTACTTC. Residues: CASSVTVAKNIQYF.